These T cell receptor beta chains were read from a single sample in a study of beta chain features in type 1 diabetes. Sequencing used immunoSEQ multiplex PCR; TCRdb keeps in-frame clones, though not all of them. The table has roughly 400,000 clones, around 10% seen once. Sequencing was done on a sample of central memory CD4+ T cells from blood. The receptors were gathered from a young man with type 1 diabetes. The CDR3 runs from the conserved cysteine through the conserved F or W. Each record gives: D gene, clone size, V gene, J gene, CDR3 protein, CDR3 DNA. The D gene is left open where the match is weak. Size values are once, few and many counts, or a class for expanded clones, and some rows have none.

-	-	TRBV15	TRBJ1-5	CATAGGRNQPQHF	TGTGCCACGGCGGGGGGGAGGAATCAGCCCCAGCATTTT
-	-	TRBV19	TRBJ1-1	CATTGTFSSEAFF	TGTGCCACCACCGGGACCTTTTCCTCTGAAGCTTTCTTT
-	few	TRBV5-1	TRBJ1-4	CASRPATNEKLFF	TGCGCCAGCAGGCCCGCAACTAATGAAAAACTGTTTTTT
TRBD1	few	TRBV29-1	TRBJ1-1	CSGTQGAGTEAFF	TGCAGCGGTACACAGGGGGCGGGCACTGAAGCTTTCTTT
-	few	TRBV5-4	TRBJ2-2	CASREYGELFF	TGTGCCAGCAGGGAGTACGGGGAGCTGTTTTTT
-	-	TRBV15	TRBJ1-3	CATSGGGGYRSGNTIYF	TGTGCCACCAGCGGGGGTGGGGGATATCGGTCTGGAAACACCATATATTTT
TRBD1	many	TRBV7-9	TRBJ2-5	CASSWTGETQYF	TGTGCCAGCAGCTGGACAGGGGAGACCCAGTACTTC
TRBD2	few	TRBV29-1	TRBJ2-1	CSHQGTSGSLDEQFF	TGCAGTCATCAAGGGACTAGCGGGAGTTTGGATGAGCAGTTCTTC
TRBD2	few	TRBV4-3	TRBJ2-1	CASSQARLAGNEQFF	TGCGCCAGCAGCCAAGCTCGTCTAGCGGGAAATGAGCAGTTCTTC
-	few	TRBV7-8	TRBJ1-2	CASSLVNYGYTF	TGTGCCAGCAGCTTAGTTAACTATGGCTACACCTTC
-	many	TRBV29-1	TRBJ2-1	CSVEASYNEQFF	TGCAGCGTTGAGGCCTCATACAATGAGCAGTTCTTC
-	-	TRBV6-5	TRBJ2-7	CASRWEKGDYEQYF	TGTGCCAGCAGATGGGAAAAGGGGGACTACGAGCAGTACTTC
TRBD2	many	TRBV28	TRBJ2-7	CGISGLAREQYF	TGTGGCATCTCGGGACTAGCGAGGGAGCAGTACTTC
-	-	TRBV18	TRBJ2-5	CASSPRSSGGGRQETQYF	TGTGCCAGCTCACCACGAAGTAGCGGAGGGGGGCGCCAAGAGACCCAGTACTTC
TRBD1	many	TRBV27	TRBJ1-5	CASSRTGLTYSNQPQHF	TGTGCCAGCAGTAGGACAGGGTTAACTTATAGCAATCAGCCCCAGCATTTT
TRBD1	-	TRBV6-1	TRBJ2-7	CASGRGQEYEQYF	TGTGCCAGCGGTAGGGGACAGGAGTACGAGCAGTACTTC
-	-	TRBV6-1	TRBJ2-3	CASSVRAATTDTQYF	TGTGCCAGCAGTGTAAGGGCAGCAACTACAGATACGCAGTATTTT
TRBD1	-	TRBV19	TRBJ2-7	CASKETGTYEQYF	TGTGCCAGTAAAGAGACAGGGACCTACGAGCAGTACTTC
-	-	TRBV4-1	TRBJ2-7	CASSQAGQSGYEQYF	TGCGCCAGCAGCCAAGCAGGTCAGTCGGGGTACGAGCAGTACTTC
-	-	TRBV28	TRBJ1-1	CASSFATEAFF	TGTGCCAGCAGTTTTGCCACTGAAGCTTTCTTT
TRBD1	few	TRBV29-1	TRBJ2-7	CSVRTGSSYEQYF	TGCAGCGTCCGGACAGGAAGCTCCTACGAGCAGTACTTC
-	few	TRBV7-9	TRBJ2-2	CASSLRFVTGELFF	TGTGCCAGCAGCTTACGGTTTGTCACCGGGGAGCTGTTTTTT
-	-	TRBV18	TRBJ2-3	CASSPPGQGNAAQYF	TGTGCCAGCTCACCACCCGGGCAGGGGAACGCCGCGCAGTATTTT
TRBD1	many	TRBV2	TRBJ1-5	CASSDNRDSQPQHF	TGTGCCAGCAGCGATAACAGGGACAGTCAGCCCCAGCATTTT
-	many	TRBV4-2	TRBJ2-7	CASSPGPAGEQYF	TGTGCCAGCAGCCCGGGACCGGCGGGTGAGCAGTACTTC
-	few	TRBV29-1	TRBJ2-7	CSVEVGPLGYEQYF	TGCAGCGTTGAAGTGGGCCCTCTGGGCTACGAGCAGTACTTC
-	few	TRBV5-5	TRBJ2-7	CASSQGLRRTTLYEQYF	TGTGCCAGCAGCCAGGGACTCCGCCGAACAACGCTTTACGAGCAGTACTTC
-	-	TRBV28	TRBJ2-7	CASIQQAPSWEQYF	TGTGCCAGCATCCAACAGGCCCCTTCGTGGGAGCAGTACTTC
-	few	TRBV6-6	TRBJ1-4	CASSYVRVGEKLFF	TGTGCCAGCAGTTACGTGCGGGTGGGTGAAAAACTGTTTTTT
-	few	TRBV7-3	TRBJ2-1	CASSSGRAAYNEQFF	TGTGCCAGCAGCTCGGGCAGGGCGGCCTACAATGAGCAGTTCTTC
TRBD2	-	TRBV7-3	TRBJ2-1	CASSLIGTSVEQFF	TGTGCCAGCAGCTTAATTGGGACTAGCGTTGAGCAGTTCTTC
-	once	TRBV27	TRBJ1-5	CASSHLQGNQPQHF	TGTGCCAGCAGTCATCTCCAGGGCAATCAGCCCCAGCATTTT
TRBD2	few	TRBV7-9	TRBJ2-2	CASKGLAGGYGGELFF	TGTGCCAGCAAAGGACTAGCGGGAGGGTATGGCGGGGAGCTGTTTTTT
-	-	TRBV9	TRBJ2-3	CASSLRGGRHTDTQYF	TGTGCCAGCAGCTTGCGGGGAGGCAGACACACAGATACGCAGTATTTT
-	-	TRBV28	TRBJ2-5	CASSSAGVGETQYF	TGTGCCAGCAGTTCCGCAGGGGTTGGGGAGACCCAGTACTTC
-	-	TRBV7-6	TRBJ2-6	CASSPQGYGANVLTF	TGTGCCAGCAGCCCACAGGGATATGGGGCCAACGTCCTGACTTTC
TRBD2	many	TRBV7-2	TRBJ2-1	CASSRTSGNEQFF	TGTGCCAGCAGCCGGACTAGCGGCAATGAGCAGTTCTTC
TRBD1	-	TRBV6-5	TRBJ1-5	CASSFWAGGGNQPQHF	TGTGCCAGCAGTTTTTGGGCAGGGGGTGGCAATCAGCCCCAGCATTTT
-	few	TRBV9	TRBJ1-1	CASSAHMNTEAFF	TGTGCCAGCAGCGCGCATATGAACACTGAAGCTTTCTTT
TRBD2	few	TRBV28	TRBJ2-1	CASISGGTSLLREQFF	TGTGCCAGCATCAGTGGGGGGACTAGTCTTCTTCGAGAGCAGTTCTTC
-	many	TRBV28	TRBJ2-7	CASSSGFYEQYF	TGTGCCAGCAGTTCAGGGTTCTACGAGCAGTACTTC
-	-	TRBV5-1	TRBJ1-1	CASSLEWGLTEAFF	TGCGCCAGCAGCTTGGAGTGGGGGCTCACTGAAGCTTTCTTT
TRBD1	few	TRBV6-6	TRBJ2-7	CASSFDRGRYEQYF	TGTGCCAGCAGTTTCGACAGGGGCCGGTACGAGCAGTACTTC
-	-	TRBV19	TRBJ1-2	CASRQGWVYGYTF	TGTGCCAGTAGACAGGGATGGGTCTATGGCTACACCTTC
TRBD2	-	TRBV7-6	TRBJ2-5	CASSLASGRFGETQYF	TGTGCCAGCAGCTTAGCAAGCGGGAGGTTCGGAGAGACCCAGTACTTC
TRBD1	-	TRBV2	TRBJ1-5	CASKGAEGQPQHF	TGTGCCAGCAAGGGGGCGGAGGGTCAGCCCCAGCATTTT
-	-	TRBV7-8	TRBJ2-1	CASSLALGGSYNEQFF	TGTGCCAGCAGCTTAGCCTTGGGCGGTTCCTACAATGAGCAGTTCTTC
-	few	TRBV7-2	TRBJ2-5	CASSLAGETQYF	TGTGCCAGCAGCTTAGCCGGAGAGACCCAGTACTTC
-	-	TRBV19	TRBJ1-2	CASTPGRGVGYTF	TGTGCCAGTACCCCGGGCCGCGGGGTTGGCTACACCTTC
-	few	TRBV19	TRBJ1-1	CASSPKVGSTEAFF	TGTGCCAGTAGCCCAAAGGTGGGGAGCACTGAAGCTTTCTTT
TRBD1	-	TRBV5-1	TRBJ1-2	CASRSGTGGYGYTF	TGCGCCAGCAGGTCCGGGACAGGGGGCTATGGCTACACCTTC
-	-	TRBV6-6	TRBJ2-7	CASSYRQVSTYEQYF	TGTGCCAGCAGTTACCGACAGGTATCAACCTACGAGCAGTACTTC
-	few	TRBV21-1	TRBJ1-1	CASSNRRTEAFF	TGTGCCAGCAGCAACAGGAGGACTGAAGCTTTCTTT
-	few	TRBV7-9	TRBJ2-7	CASSSHRATYEQYF	TGTGCCAGCAGCTCGCACAGGGCCACCTACGAGCAGTACTTC
-	few	TRBV7-6	TRBJ2-3	CASSLEARFSTDTQYF	TGTGCCAGCAGCTTAGAGGCCCGATTCAGCACAGATACGCAGTATTTT
TRBD2	many	TRBV7-9	TRBJ2-7	CASGGGRAYEQYF	TGTGCCAGTGGGGGCGGGAGGGCCTACGAGCAGTACTTC
TRBD2	-	TRBV6-5	TRBJ2-3	CASSYSSGSSDTQYF	TGTGCCAGCAGTTATTCTAGCGGGAGTTCAGATACGCAGTATTTT
TRBD1	-	TRBV9	TRBJ2-5	CASSVSPDRGLQETQYF	TGTGCCAGCAGCGTAAGCCCCGACAGGGGACTCCAAGAGACCCAGTACTTC
-	-	TRBV7-9	TRBJ2-7	CASTNRVDYEQYF	TGTGCCAGCACCAACCGGGTTGACTACGAGCAGTACTTC
-	-	TRBV6-5	TRBJ2-1	CASSYSQGQNNEQFF	TGTGCCAGCAGTTACTCCCAAGGACAGAACAATGAGCAGTTCTTC